This entry concerns a single TCR beta chain. The sample comes from a study of T cell changes during pregnancy in multiple sclerosis. The repertoire was sequenced with immunoSEQ multiplex PCR; TCRdb's copy has only in-frame clones and lacks some. Of 90,000 to 120,000 clones detected, approximately 90% appear once; the ten largest clones hold about 3%. The germline V gene has CDR1 SGHNT and CDR2 YYREEE (reference sequence). The CDR3 runs to 15 residues. The ends lost 5 bases at V and 4 bases at J; junction bases unmatched: 8. The TCR was taken from a female donor with multiple sclerosis, enrolled in a pregnancy study. Sequences were derived from peripheral blood, sampled after pregnancy. The rearrangement joins TRBV5-4 to TRBJ2-7; 11 bases fit TRBD1. As DNA, the CDR3 is TGTGCCAGCAGTCCTACGGGACAGGGGGGATACGAGCAGTACTTC. Its protein product is CASSPTGQGGYEQYF.